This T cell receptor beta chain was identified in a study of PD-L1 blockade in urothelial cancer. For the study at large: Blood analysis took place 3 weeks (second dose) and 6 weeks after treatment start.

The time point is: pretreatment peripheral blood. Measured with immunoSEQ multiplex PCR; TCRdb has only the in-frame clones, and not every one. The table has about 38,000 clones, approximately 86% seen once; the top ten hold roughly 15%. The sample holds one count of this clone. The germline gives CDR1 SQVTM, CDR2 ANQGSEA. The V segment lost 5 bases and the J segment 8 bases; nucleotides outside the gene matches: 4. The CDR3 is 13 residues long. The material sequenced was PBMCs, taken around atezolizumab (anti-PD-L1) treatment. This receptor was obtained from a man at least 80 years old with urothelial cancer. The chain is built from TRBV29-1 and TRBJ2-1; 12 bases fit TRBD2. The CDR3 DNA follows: TGCAGCGTTCGGCTAGCGGGAGGGCATGAGCAGTTCTTC. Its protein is CSVRLAGGHEQFF.